The clone carrying this TCR beta chain showed up many times. A second 7 to 11 cycle PCR used barcoded and J-beta primers. Researchers report that each sample yielded at least 3 million CDR3-containing paired-end reads. TCRdb redid the calling of the 5' RACE reads with MiXCR, one entry per CDR3 protein. Among over 700,000 distinct CDR3 sequences listed, about 25% were seen once. The sample belongs to a study of blood T cells in healthy people across ages. This sample was shared with a second study, whose subject was T cells of mothers and their children. This second study notes: Reads obtained per mother exceeded 8.5 million TCR beta CDR3 reads, with a few million obtained per child. In related and unrelated pairs alike, thymic selection shapes TCR recombination output, with inherited differences minor.

The sample consisted of blood. The sequence was obtained from a boy aged 10-17 years in good health.

CDR3 loop: CASSFTDTQYF. The CDR3 bases are TGTGCCAGCAGTTTCACAGATACGCAGTATTTT. The chain carries TRBV12-3 or TRBV12-4 and TRBJ2-3; D remains ambiguous. Trimming took off 3 bases at V and 2 bases at J, with 0 bases between the two ends. This CDR3 contains 11 residues.